The 21 T cell receptor beta chains below all came from one sample that was sequenced in a study of technical replicates of blood from a handful of donors. Repertoires were generated with immunoSEQ multiplex PCR, while TCRdb's copy carries only in-frame clones and drops some. The sample records under 95,000 clones, roughly 96% being singletons. The sequenced material came from T cells isolated from PBMCs. Source of these receptors: a human donor in good health.

The gene calls are TRBV28 and TRBJ2-4; unclear D gene. This CDR3 is built from 14 residues. Germline V gene sequence: CDR1 MDHEN, CDR2 SYDVKM. Trimming cost V 5 bases and J 1 base, with 9 bases left between them. The CDR3 coding sequence is TGTGCCAGCAGTCTCGCGGTTGCCAAAAACATTCAGTACTTC. It encodes CASSLAVAKNIQYF.

The chain is built from TRBV4-1 and TRBJ2-5, with 7 bases matching TRBD2. The CDR3 is made up of 17 amino acids. Germline assignment: CDR1 MGHRA and CDR2 YSYEKL. Trimming removed 2 bases from V and 5 bases from J; junction bases left unmatched: 14. CDR3 coding DNA: TGCGCCAGCAGCCAATTCGTAAGCGGGGACTCCCGGGAGACCCAGTACTTC. Protein: CASSQFVSGDSRETQYF.

The V call is TRBV6-1, the J call TRBJ2-1, with TRBD2 matching over 7 bases. V trimming: 7 bases; J trimming: 5 bases; junction bases outside the gene matches: 8. The CDR3 has 14 amino acids. Per the germline V gene, CDR1 is MNHNS and CDR2 is SASEGT. CDR3 DNA sequence: TGTGCCAGCACAACGGCGGGGGAAAACAATGAGCAGTTCTTC. It codes for CASTTAGENNEQFF.

A word on this clone: One end of the junction fails to match germline, which may point to a read error. Other nucleotide sequences in the sample specify the same CDR3. The J gene is TRBJ1-2, the V gene TRBV6-1; D gene ambiguous. Germline V lookup: CDR1 MNHNS, CDR2 SASEGT. The CDR3 runs to 14 residues. CDR3 DNA sequence: TGTGCCAGCAGCGAAGGATTGGTAGACTATGGCTACACCTTC. It translates to CASSEGLVDYGYTF.

The V call is TRBV5-4, the J call TRBJ1-1; D is perhaps TRBD1 (6 bases). Trimming removed 1 base at V and 4 bases at J, with 8 bases between. CDR3 length: 13 residues. Germline V CDR1 and CDR2: SGHNT, YYREEE (reference sequence). Here the CDR3 reads CASSLPGATEAFF. CDR3 coding DNA: TGTGCCAGCAGCTTGCCAGGGGCCACTGAAGCTTTCTTT.

The rearrangement joins TRBV4-1 to TRBJ1-2, with 9 bases matching TRBD1. The CDR3 sequence is 15 residues long. Germline CDR1 reads MGHRA; CDR2 reads YSYEKL. V lost 0 bases and J lost 7; bases outside the gene matches: 6. The CDR3 is CASSQERTGDAGYTF. The CDR3 DNA sequence: TGCGCCAGCAGCCAAGAGAGGACAGGGGACGCTGGCTACACCTTC.

The V gene is TRBV5-6, the J gene TRBJ2-2, with D uncertain. This CDR3 has 12 residues. Trimming removed 4 bases from V and 8 bases from J, with 9 bases in between. Germline V gives CDR1 SGHDT, CDR2 YYEEEE. This CDR3 reads CASSLMEGELFF. CDR3 DNA sequence: TGTGCCAGCAGCCTCATGGAGGGGGAGCTGTTTTTT.

The chain combines TRBV5-1 with TRBJ2-1; tentative D call: TRBD1 (6 bases). V dropped 4 bases and J dropped 4 bases, with 15 bases sitting between them. The CDR3 is 15 amino acids. CDR1 and CDR2 from the germline V gene are SGHRS and YFSETQ. This CDR3 reads CASSPAQGKYNEQFF. DNA of the CDR3: TGCGCCAGCAGCCCGGCACAGGGTAAATACAATGAGCAGTTCTTC.

The chain is built from TRBV5-1 and TRBJ2-3; TRBD2 matches at 11 bases. The CDR3 is made up of 16 amino acids. CDR1 is SGHRS, CDR2 YFSETQ, per germline. Losses at the gene ends were 4 bases for V and 2 bases for J; bases not matched to a gene: 6. CDR3 nucleotide sequence: TGCGCCAGCAGCCCCGGACTAGCGGGCTACACAGATACGCAGTATTTT. This encodes CASSPGLAGYTDTQYF. Combining the CDR3 with reference TRBV5-1 and TRBJ2-3 gives the whole variable domain KAGVTQTPRYLIKTRGQQVTLSCSPISGHRSVSWYQQTPGQGLQFLFEYFSETQRNKGNFPGRFSGRQFSNSRSEMNVSTLELGDSALYLCASSPGLAGYTDTQYFGPGTRLTVL.

This clone appeared once. The CDR3 DNA sequence: TGTGCCATCAGTGGGGCTAGCGGGAAGAATCCGTGGGAGCAGTACTTC. Translated, it gives CAISGASGKNPWEQYF. V usage is TRBV10-3 and J usage is TRBJ2-7, with 9 positions matching TRBD2. This CDR3 comprises 16 residues. Germline CDR1 reads ENHRY; CDR2 reads SYGVKD. With V trimmed by 4 bases and J by 7 bases, 14 bases remained unmatched.

J is TRBJ1-1 and V is TRBV19, with 8 bases lining up with TRBD1. The CDR3 has 15 amino acids. Trimming cost V 4 bases and J 4 bases; bases outside gene matches: 8. Germline V lookup: CDR1 LNHDA, CDR2 SQIVND (reference sequence). The CDR3 sequence is CASSRFPDRATEAFF. The CDR3 coding sequence is TGTGCCAGTAGTAGATTCCCGGACAGGGCCACTGAAGCTTTCTTT.

The CDR3 region has the DNA TGTGCCAGTAGCTCCGGCAGGGGGGCCTACGAGCAGTACTTC. This sequence encodes CASSSGRGAYEQYF. The chain carries TRBV19 and TRBJ2-7, with a tentative D call TRBD1 (7 bases). CDR1 LNHDA and CDR2 SQIVND come from the germline V gene (reference sequence). V was cut by 6 bases and J by 2 bases, with 14 bases left in between. CDR3 length equals 14 residues.

The gene calls are TRBV5-1 and TRBJ2-1; no reliable D call. Germline CDR1 is SGHRS and CDR2 is YFSETQ. V dropped 4 bases and J dropped 6 bases, with 11 bases sitting between them. This CDR3 spans 13 amino acids. This CDR3 reads CASSVRVPNEQFF. The CDR3 DNA is TGCGCCAGCAGCGTCCGGGTGCCCAATGAGCAGTTCTTC.

The J gene is TRBJ2-2, the V gene TRBV9; no definite D call. This CDR3 is built from 15 residues. The germline V and J ends were trimmed by 2 bases and 4 bases, with 12 bases remaining between them. The germline V gene encodes CDR1 SGDLS and CDR2 YYNGEE. Here the CDR3 DNA reads TGTGCCAGCAGCGTTGGAGTCCCGGGCACCGGGGAGCTGTTTTTT. It translates to CASSVGVPGTGELFF.

The chain has TRBV5-1 and TRBJ2-3; 16 bases map to TRBD2. CDR1 SGHRS and CDR2 YFSETQ come from the germline V gene. The CDR3 has 16 residues. Germline trimming cut 4 bases from V and 4 bases from J; bases unmatched to any gene: 3. The CDR3 here is CASSTGTSGGADTQYF. The DNA for the CDR3 is TGCGCCAGCAGCACCGGGACTAGCGGGGGGGCAGATACGCAGTATTTT.

The V gene is TRBV9, the J gene TRBJ2-1, with 9 bases identical to TRBD2. The CDR3 extends over 16 amino acids. Germline assignment: CDR1 SGDLS and CDR2 YYNGEE. Trimming took 7 bases from V and 2 from J; bases not matched to a gene: 10. In DNA, the CDR3 is TGTGCCAGCGGAATAGTGGCTAGCGGGACCTACAATGAGCAGTTCTTC. It is translated as CASGIVASGTYNEQFF. Looking up the rest from reference TRBV9 and TRBJ2-1 gives the full variable domain: DSGVTQTPKHLITATGQRVTLRCSPRSGDLSVYWYQQSLDQGLQFLIQYYNGEERAKGNILERFSAQQFPDLHSELNLSSLELGDSALYFCASGIVASGTYNEQFFGPGTRLTVL.

The V and J genes are TRBV9 and TRBJ2-5; D is ambiguous. The V and J ends lost 2 bases and 7 bases respectively, with 15 bases between them. The CDR3 totals 14 residues. Germline loops: CDR1 SGDLS, CDR2 YYNGEE. The CDR3 protein is CASSVEVVGGTQYF. The CDR3 DNA sequence: TGTGCCAGCAGCGTCGAGGTAGTAGGCGGGACCCAGTACTTC.

This clone was counted once. The chain is built from TRBV7-9 and TRBJ2-1; the D gene is possibly TRBD1 (6 bases). Germline V lookup: CDR1 SEHNR, CDR2 FQNEAQ (reference sequence). Trimming shortened V by 3 bases and J by 10 bases, and 13 bases separated the two germline ends. This CDR3 region has 13 residues. Written as DNA, the CDR3 is TGTGCCAGCAGCTTCCAAACAGGGTCCGAGCAGTTCTTC. This codes for CASSFQTGSEQFF.

The J gene is TRBJ2-3, the V gene TRBV7-2; 7 bases line up with TRBD2. This CDR3 region has 16 residues. Germline CDR1 SGHTA, CDR2 FQGNSA. The junction had 3 bases not matched to a gene; V was cut back by 0 bases and J by 0 bases. CDR3 DNA sequence: TGTGCCAGCAGCTTAGCGGGAGGGCGAAGCACAGATACGCAGTATTTT. Its protein is CASSLAGGRSTDTQYF.

This sequence joins TRBV7-9 and TRBJ2-5, with D hard to call. This CDR3 comprises 13 residues. Germline V gene lookup returns CDR1 SEHNR and CDR2 FQNEAQ (reference sequence). Trimming took 1 base from V and 5 from J, leaving 8 bases between them. The CDR3 loop is CASSLGGFETQYF. In nucleotides, the CDR3 is TGTGCCAGCAGCTTAGGAGGTTTCGAGACCCAGTACTTC.

The V and J genes are TRBV6-5 and TRBJ1-5; D possibly corresponds to TRBD1 (5 bases). This CDR3 spans 14 amino acids. V lost 5 bases and J 7 bases, leaving 15 bases between the germline ends. Per the germline V gene, CDR1 is MNHEY and CDR2 is SVGAGI. CDR3 in amino acids: CASSAGTGVQPQHF. CDR3 nucleotides: TGTGCCAGCAGTGCCGGGACGGGGGTCCAGCCCCAGCATTTT.